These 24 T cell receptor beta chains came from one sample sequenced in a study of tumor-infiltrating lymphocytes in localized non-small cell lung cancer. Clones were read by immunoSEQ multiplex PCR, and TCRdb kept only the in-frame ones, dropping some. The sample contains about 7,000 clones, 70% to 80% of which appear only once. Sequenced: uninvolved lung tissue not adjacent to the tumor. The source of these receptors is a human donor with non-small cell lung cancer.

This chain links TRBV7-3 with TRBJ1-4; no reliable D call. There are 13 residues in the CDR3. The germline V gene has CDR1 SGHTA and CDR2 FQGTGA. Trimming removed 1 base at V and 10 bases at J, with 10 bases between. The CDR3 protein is CASSLIEGGKLFF. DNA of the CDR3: TGTGCCAGCAGCTTAATAGAGGGCGGAAAACTGTTTTTT.

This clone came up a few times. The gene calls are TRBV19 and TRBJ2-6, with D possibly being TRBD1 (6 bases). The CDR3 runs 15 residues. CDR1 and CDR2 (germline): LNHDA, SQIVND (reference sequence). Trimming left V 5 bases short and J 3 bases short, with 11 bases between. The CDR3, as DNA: TGTGCCAGTAGTCCAGGGGAACATGGGGCCAACGTCCTGACTTTC. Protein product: CASSPGEHGANVLTF.

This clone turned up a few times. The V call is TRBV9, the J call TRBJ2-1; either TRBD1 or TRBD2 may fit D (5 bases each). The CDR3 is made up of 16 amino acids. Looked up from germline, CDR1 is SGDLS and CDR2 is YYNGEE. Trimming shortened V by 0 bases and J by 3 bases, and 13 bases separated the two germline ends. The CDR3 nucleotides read TGTGCCAGCAGCGTAGCTCCGGATGGGGGCTACAATGAGCAGTTCTTC. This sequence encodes CASSVAPDGGYNEQFF.

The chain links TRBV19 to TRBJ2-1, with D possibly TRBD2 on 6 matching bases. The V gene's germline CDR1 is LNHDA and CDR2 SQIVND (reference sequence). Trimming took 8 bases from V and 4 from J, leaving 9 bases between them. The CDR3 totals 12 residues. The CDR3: CASFSGYNEQFF. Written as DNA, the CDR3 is TGTGCCAGTTTCAGCGGGTACAATGAGCAGTTCTTC.

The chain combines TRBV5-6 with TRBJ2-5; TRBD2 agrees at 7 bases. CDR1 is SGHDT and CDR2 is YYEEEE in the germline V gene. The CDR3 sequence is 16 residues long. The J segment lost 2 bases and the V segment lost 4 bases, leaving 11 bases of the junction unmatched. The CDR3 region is CASSPNWAGVQETQYF. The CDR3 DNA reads TGTGCCAGCAGCCCTAATTGGGCGGGGGTACAAGAGACCCAGTACTTC.

The DNA of the CDR3 is TGCGCCAGCAGGGCTGGGATCGGCGAAAAACTGTTTTTT. Its protein is CASRAGIGEKLFF. The chain combines TRBV5-1 with TRBJ1-4; D call uncertain. V gave up 5 bases and J gave up 8 bases, with 13 bases separating them. Germline CDR1 is SGHRS and CDR2 is YFSETQ. This CDR3 comprises 13 residues.

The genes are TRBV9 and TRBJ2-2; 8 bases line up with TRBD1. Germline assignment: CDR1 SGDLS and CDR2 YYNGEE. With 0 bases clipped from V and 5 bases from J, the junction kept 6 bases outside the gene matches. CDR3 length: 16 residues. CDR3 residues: CASSVESRGHTGELFF. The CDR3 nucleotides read TGTGCCAGCAGCGTAGAGTCCAGGGGGCATACCGGGGAGCTGTTTTTT.

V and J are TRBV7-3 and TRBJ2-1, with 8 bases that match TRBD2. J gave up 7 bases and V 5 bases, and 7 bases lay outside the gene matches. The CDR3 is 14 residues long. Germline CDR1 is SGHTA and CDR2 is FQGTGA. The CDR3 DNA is TGTGCCAGCAGCCCACCGGGACTAGGGAATGAGCAGTTCTTC. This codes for CASSPPGLGNEQFF.

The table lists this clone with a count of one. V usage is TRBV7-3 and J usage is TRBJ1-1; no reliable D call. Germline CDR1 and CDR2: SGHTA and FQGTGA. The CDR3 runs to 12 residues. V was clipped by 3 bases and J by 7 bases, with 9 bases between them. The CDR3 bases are TGTGCCAGCAGCTTCGTCGTGAATGAAGCTTTCTTT. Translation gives CASSFVVNEAFF.

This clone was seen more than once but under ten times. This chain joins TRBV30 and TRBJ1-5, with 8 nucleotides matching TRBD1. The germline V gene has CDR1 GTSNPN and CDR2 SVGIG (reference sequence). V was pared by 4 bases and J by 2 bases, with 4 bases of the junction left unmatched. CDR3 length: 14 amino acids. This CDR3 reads CAWTQGAGNQPQHF. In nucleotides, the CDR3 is TGTGCCTGGACCCAGGGGGCAGGCAATCAGCCCCAGCATTTT.

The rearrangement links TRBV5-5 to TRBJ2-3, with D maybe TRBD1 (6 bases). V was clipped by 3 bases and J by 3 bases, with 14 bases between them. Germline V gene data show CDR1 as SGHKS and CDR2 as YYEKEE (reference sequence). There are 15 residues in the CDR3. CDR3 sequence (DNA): TGTGCCAGCAGCTCAACAGGGTTCGGTACAGATACGCAGTATTTT. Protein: CASSSTGFGTDTQYF.

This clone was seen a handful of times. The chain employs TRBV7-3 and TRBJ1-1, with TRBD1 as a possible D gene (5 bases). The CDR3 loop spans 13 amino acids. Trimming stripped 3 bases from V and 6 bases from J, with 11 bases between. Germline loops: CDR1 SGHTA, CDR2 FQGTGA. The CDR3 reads CASSLGGKAEAFF. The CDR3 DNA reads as TGTGCCAGCAGCTTGGGGGGAAAGGCTGAAGCTTTCTTT.

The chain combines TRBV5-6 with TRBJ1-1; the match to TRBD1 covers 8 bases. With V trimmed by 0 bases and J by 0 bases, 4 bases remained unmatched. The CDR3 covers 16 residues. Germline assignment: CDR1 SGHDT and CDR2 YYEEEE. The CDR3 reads CASSLVPGGLNTEAFF. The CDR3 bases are TGTGCCAGCAGCTTGGTTCCAGGGGGCTTGAACACTGAAGCTTTCTTT.

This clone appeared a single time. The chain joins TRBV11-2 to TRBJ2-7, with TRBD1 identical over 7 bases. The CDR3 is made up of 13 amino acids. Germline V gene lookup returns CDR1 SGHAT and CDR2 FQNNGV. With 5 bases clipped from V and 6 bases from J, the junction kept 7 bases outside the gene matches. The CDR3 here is CASSQSYRGEQYF. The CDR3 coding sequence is TGTGCCAGCAGCCAATCATACAGGGGCGAGCAGTACTTC.

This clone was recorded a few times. This CDR3 reads CASGLGSSGSTGELFF. The CDR3 DNA is TGTGCTAGTGGTTTAGGGTCGTCCGGGTCCACCGGGGAGCTGTTTTTT. This rearrangement joins TRBV12-5 to TRBJ2-2; the D is unclear. CDR1 is LGHNT, CDR2 FRNRAP, per germline. V lost 3 bases, J lost 4 bases, and 15 bases lay in between. The CDR3 covers 16 residues.

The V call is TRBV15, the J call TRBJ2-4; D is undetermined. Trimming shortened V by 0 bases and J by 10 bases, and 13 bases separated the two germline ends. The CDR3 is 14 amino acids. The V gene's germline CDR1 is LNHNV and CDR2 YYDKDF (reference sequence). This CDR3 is CATSRDYQGSIQYF. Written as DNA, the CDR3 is TGTGCCACCAGCAGAGATTACCAAGGGTCGATTCAGTACTTC.

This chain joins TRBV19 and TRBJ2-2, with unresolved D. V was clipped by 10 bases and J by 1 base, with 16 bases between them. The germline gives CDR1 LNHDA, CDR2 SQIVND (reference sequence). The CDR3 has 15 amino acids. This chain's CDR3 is CATSQWPKNTGELFF. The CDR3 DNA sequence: TGTGCCACCTCACAGTGGCCGAAGAACACCGGGGAGCTGTTTTTT.

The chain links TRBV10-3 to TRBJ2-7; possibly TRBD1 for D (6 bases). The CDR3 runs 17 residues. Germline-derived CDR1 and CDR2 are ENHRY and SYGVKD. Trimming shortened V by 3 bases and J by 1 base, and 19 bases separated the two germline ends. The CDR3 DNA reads TGTGCCATCAGTGACGCACAGGGTAGGGAGTTTTCCTACGAGCAGTACTTC. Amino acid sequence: CAISDAQGREFSYEQYF.

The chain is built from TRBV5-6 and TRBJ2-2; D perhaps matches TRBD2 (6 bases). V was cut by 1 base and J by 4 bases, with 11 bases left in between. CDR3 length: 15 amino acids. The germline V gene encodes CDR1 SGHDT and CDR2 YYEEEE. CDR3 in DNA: TGTGCCAGCAGCTTGCGGGGGAAGCGCACCGGGGAGCTGTTTTTT. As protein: CASSLRGKRTGELFF.

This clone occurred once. The CDR3 nucleotides read TGTGCCAGCAGCTTAGGGGTCTTCGGGGGTTCAAATTCACCCCTCCACTTT. Translating gives CASSLGVFGGSNSPLHF. The chain is built from TRBV7-2 and TRBJ1-6; tentatively, D is TRBD1 (5 bases). The V end lost 1 base, the J end lost 7 bases, and 17 bases lay between the germline ends. This CDR3 contains 17 residues. In germline, CDR1 is SGHTA, CDR2 FQGNSA.

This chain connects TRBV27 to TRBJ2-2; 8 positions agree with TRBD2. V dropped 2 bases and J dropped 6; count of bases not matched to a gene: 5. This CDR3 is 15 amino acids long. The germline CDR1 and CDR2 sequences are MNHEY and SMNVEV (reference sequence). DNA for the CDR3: TGTGCCAGCAGTTTAACTAGCGGCTTATCCGGGGAGCTGTTTTTT. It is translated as CASSLTSGLSGELFF.

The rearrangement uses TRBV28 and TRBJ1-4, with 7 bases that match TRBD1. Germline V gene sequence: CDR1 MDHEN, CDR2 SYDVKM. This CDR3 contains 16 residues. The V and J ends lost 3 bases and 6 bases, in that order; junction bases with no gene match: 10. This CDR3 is CASSFSMTGRHEKLFF. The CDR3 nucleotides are TGTGCCAGCAGTTTTTCGATGACAGGGAGACATGAAAAACTGTTTTTT.

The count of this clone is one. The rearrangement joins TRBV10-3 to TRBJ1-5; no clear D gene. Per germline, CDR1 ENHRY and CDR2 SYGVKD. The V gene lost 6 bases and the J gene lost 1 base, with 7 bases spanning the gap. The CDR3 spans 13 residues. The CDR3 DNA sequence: TGTGCCATCAGCCGGTCCAGCAATCAGCCCCAGCATTTT. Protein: CAISRSSNQPQHF.

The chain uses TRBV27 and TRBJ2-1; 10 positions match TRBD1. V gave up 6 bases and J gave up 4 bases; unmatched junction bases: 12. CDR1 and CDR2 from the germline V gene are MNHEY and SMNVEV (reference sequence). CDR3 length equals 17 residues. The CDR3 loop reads CASSPGQGIFGYNEQFF. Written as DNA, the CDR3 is TGTGCCAGCAGCCCGGGACAGGGGATATTTGGTTACAATGAGCAGTTCTTC.